Presented here are 30 T cell receptor beta chains from one specimen sequenced in a study of T cell repertoires in aging, cancer and after chemotherapy. Rearranged V-D-J TRB sequences were amplified with a mixed TRB-A/B primer pool. TCRdb ran MiXCR on the multiplex PCR reads and lists one entry per CDR3 protein. The sample shows approximately 11,000 distinct CDR3 sequences, less than 45% of them seen only once. TCR beta rearrangements were amplified from peripheral blood genomic DNA. Sequenced input: blood. Receptors originate from a human donor in good health.

The rearrangement links TRBV7-9 to TRBJ1-4; D is unresolved. V was trimmed by 2 bases and J by 6 bases, leaving 10 bases between them. The germline CDR1 and CDR2 sequences are SEHNR and FQNEAQ (reference sequence). The CDR3 extends over 14 amino acids. The CDR3, as DNA: TGTGCCAGCAGCTTACTGGGAATGGATGAAAAACTGTTTTTT. It codes for CASSLLGMDEKLFF.

This clonotype was recorded a few times. The CDR3 protein is CASSLDSNSPLHF. As DNA, the CDR3 is TGCGCCAGCAGCTTGGACAGTAATTCACCCCTCCACTTT. The chain recombines TRBV5-1 with TRBJ1-6; D gene uncertain. Germline V gives CDR1 SGHRS, CDR2 YFSETQ. V was pared by 0 bases and J by 6 bases, with 4 bases between. The CDR3 sequence is 13 residues long.

The gene calls are TRBV7-9 and TRBJ2-7; TRBD1 matches 7 bases. Germline loops: CDR1 SEHNR, CDR2 FQNEAQ (reference sequence). Trimming at V came to 5 bases and at J to 0 bases, leaving 7 bases not matched to a gene. CDR3 length equals 15 residues. CDR3 sequence: CASSLEQGLSYEQYV. DNA for the CDR3: TGTGCCAGCAGCCTCGAACAGGGGCTCTCCTACGAGCAGTACGTC.

This chain uses TRBV12-3 or TRBV12-4 with TRBJ1-2; TRBD1 matches 10 bases. This CDR3 contains 15 residues. The J segment lost 2 bases and the V segment lost 6 bases, leaving 6 bases of the junction unmatched. The CDR3 DNA is TGTGCCAGCAGGCCAAGGACAGGGGGGAACTATGGCTACACCTTC. Its translation: CASRPRTGGNYGYTF.

The V and J genes are TRBV20-1 and TRBJ2-3; 9 positions match TRBD2. Germline CDR1 is DFQATT and CDR2 is SNEGSKA (reference sequence). The CDR3 is made up of 16 amino acids. The trim removed 5 bases at V and 4 bases at J, leaving 13 bases unmatched. This chain's CDR3 is CSAGYRGGAEPDTQYF. CDR3 nucleotide sequence: TGCAGTGCTGGTTACCGCGGGGGGGCCGAACCAGATACGCAGTATTTT.

The V gene is TRBV30, the J gene TRBJ1-6; no definite D call. The V gene's germline CDR1 is GTSNPN and CDR2 SVGIG (reference sequence). Trimming took off 2 bases at V and 6 bases at J, with 2 bases between the two ends. CDR3 length: 11 residues. This chain's CDR3 is CAWSLNSPLHF. The CDR3 DNA is TGTGCCTGGAGTCTTAATTCACCCCTCCACTTT. Using reference TRBV30 and TRBJ1-6 for the parts outside the CDR3, the full variable domain is SQTIHQWPATLVQPVGSPLSLECTVEGTSNPNLYWYRQAAGRGLQLLFYSVGIGQISSEVPQNLSASRPQDRQFILSSKKLLLSDSGFYLCAWSLNSPLHFGNGTRLTVT.

This clonotype was observed a handful of times. This chain links TRBV19 with TRBJ1-5; D might be TRBD1 (5 bases). Trimming took off 2 bases at V and 1 base at J, with 12 bases between the two ends. Germline CDR1 reads LNHDA; CDR2 reads SQIVND (reference sequence). This CDR3 is built from 16 residues. CDR3 sequence: CASSIRGTPSNQPQHF. The CDR3 DNA is TGTGCCAGTAGTATAAGAGGGACTCCCAGCAATCAGCCCCAGCATTTT.

This clonotype was counted between two and nine times. The J gene is TRBJ2-7, the V gene TRBV5-4; maybe TRBD1 (6 bases). V was clipped by 5 bases and J by 3 bases, with 18 bases between them. Looked up from germline, CDR1 is SGHNT and CDR2 is YYREEE (reference sequence). The CDR3 length is 15 residues. CDR3 DNA sequence: TGTGCCAGCAGATCGGACAGCAAAAATCTCTACGAGCAGTACTTC. Amino acid sequence: CASRSDSKNLYEQYF.

In its sample, this clonotype was seen a few times. This chain joins TRBV19 and TRBJ1-6; D gene ambiguous. The CDR3 totals 13 residues. Trimming removed 7 bases from V and 5 bases from J, with 9 bases in between. The germline gives CDR1 LNHDA, CDR2 SQIVND (reference sequence). The CDR3: CASTEVHNSPLHF. DNA of the CDR3: TGTGCCAGTACCGAGGTTCATAATTCACCCCTCCACTTT.

This rearrangement joins TRBV6-5 to TRBJ1-5; maybe TRBD1 (5 bases). This CDR3 region has 13 residues. CDR1 and CDR2 from the germline V gene are MNHEY and SVGAGI. V lost 9 bases and J 2 bases, leaving 11 bases between the germline ends. CDR3 amino acids: CASSREGNQPQHF. The CDR3 DNA reads TGTGCCAGTAGCAGGGAGGGCAATCAGCCCCAGCATTTT.

The chain carries TRBV29-1 and TRBJ1-5, with TRBD1 matching over 10 bases. J lost 6 bases, V lost 6 bases, and 5 bases had no gene match. The CDR3 extends over 13 amino acids. Per the germline V gene, CDR1 is SQVTM and CDR2 is ANQGSEA. DNA for the CDR3: TGCAGCGTAAGACAGGGGGCGGGTCAGCCCCAGCATTTT. This translates into CSVRQGAGQPQHF.

This clonotype came up a few times. The chain carries TRBV27 and TRBJ1-5, with D perhaps matching TRBD1 (6 bases). The CDR3 is 15 amino acids. The germline gives CDR1 MNHEY, CDR2 SMNVEV (reference sequence). The V and J ends lost 8 bases and 2 bases respectively, with 16 bases between them. CDR3 nucleotide sequence: TGTGCCAGCGGTAGGGAGCGGGGGCGCAATCAGCCCCAGCATTTT. Amino acid sequence: CASGRERGRNQPQHF.

This chain links TRBV24-1 with TRBJ2-7; D ambiguous. V gave up 8 bases and J gave up 1 base, with 5 bases separating them. This CDR3 spans 11 amino acids. Germline CDR1 is KGHDR and CDR2 is SFDVKD. CDR3 sequence (DNA): TGTGCCACCATGCCGTCCTACGAGCAGTACGTC. Translated: CATMPSYEQYV.

The chain has TRBV12-3 or TRBV12-4 and TRBJ2-2; TRBD1 aligns across 7 bases. J was trimmed by 5 bases and V by 6 bases; bases with no gene match: 9. This CDR3 spans 15 amino acids. Here the CDR3 DNA reads TGTGCCAGCAGCCCCGACAGGGCCGAGACCGGGGAGCTGTTTTTT. It codes for CASSPDRAETGELFF.

V gene TRBV20-1 combines with J gene TRBJ2-7, with D hard to call. CDR3 length: 11 residues. The V end lost 6 bases, the J end lost 3 bases, and 9 bases lay between the germline ends. The germline gives CDR1 DFQATT, CDR2 SNEGSKA (reference sequence). DNA for the CDR3: TGCAGTGCCGTGCACTACTACGAGCAGTACTTC. As protein: CSAVHYYEQYF.

This clonotype was seen a few times. The rearrangement joins TRBV19 to TRBJ1-5, with D maybe TRBD1 (5 bases). The V gene's germline CDR1 is LNHDA and CDR2 SQIVND (reference sequence). This CDR3 region has 15 residues. V shed 5 bases and J shed 8 bases, with 19 bases lying between them. CDR3 residues: CASSHTMVRGKPQHF. In nucleotides, the CDR3 is TGTGCCAGTAGTCATACTATGGTAAGGGGCAAGCCCCAGCATTTT.

The chain has TRBV20-1 and TRBJ2-4; D is tentatively TRBD1 or TRBD2 (5 bases each). Trimming removed 2 bases at V and 3 bases at J, with 14 bases between. The CDR3 covers 15 residues. From germline, CDR1 is DFQATT and CDR2 SNEGSKA (reference sequence). This chain's CDR3 is CSARLSGRDKNIQYF. DNA for the CDR3: TGCAGTGCTAGACTCTCGGGACGGGACAAAAACATTCAGTACTTC.

By its share, this clonotype is medium-sized. The chain combines TRBV6-5 with TRBJ2-7; D possibly corresponds to TRBD2 (6 bases). The CDR3 loop spans 16 amino acids. V lost 2 bases, J lost 0 bases, and 14 bases lay in between. From germline, CDR1 is MNHEY and CDR2 SVGAGI. CDR3 sequence reads: CASSYGRGSSSYEQYV. CDR3 nucleotides: TGTGCCAGCAGTTACGGGCGGGGCAGCAGCTCCTACGAGCAGTACGTC.

The sample holds a few counts of this clonotype. V and J are TRBV27 and TRBJ2-7; D is unresolved. This CDR3 is built from 14 residues. From germline, CDR1 is MNHEY and CDR2 SMNVEV (reference sequence). The V end was cut by 6 bases, the J end by 3 bases, with 15 bases between. The CDR3: CASSLTAVGYEQYF. The CDR3 DNA follows: TGTGCCAGCAGCCTAACGGCCGTTGGCTACGAGCAGTACTTC.

This chain uses TRBV27 with TRBJ1-6; D may be TRBD1 (6 bases). The germline gives CDR1 MNHEY, CDR2 SMNVEV (reference sequence). Trimming removed 4 bases from V and 9 bases from J, with 10 bases in between. The CDR3 extends over 13 amino acids. CDR3 bases: TGTGCCAGCAGTTGGCAGGGGAGTTCACCCCTCCACTTT. Amino acids: CASSWQGSSPLHF.

This chain joins TRBV7-9 and TRBJ1-5; 9 positions agree with TRBD1. The CDR3 sequence is 14 residues long. Trimming at V came to 5 bases and at J to 4 bases, leaving 3 bases not matched to a gene. Germline V lookup: CDR1 SEHNR, CDR2 FQNEAQ (reference sequence). The CDR3 is CASSLDRGNQPQHF. CDR3 nucleotides: TGTGCCAGCAGCCTCGACAGGGGGAATCAGCCCCAGCATTTT.

The chain combines TRBV29-1 with TRBJ1-1; 7 bases agree with TRBD1. Looked up from germline, CDR1 is SQVTM and CDR2 is ANQGSEA. This CDR3 is built from 16 residues. V shed 4 bases, J shed 4 bases, and the junction held 15 bases outside the gene matches. The CDR3 nucleotides are TGCAGCGTTGCTATCCAACCGACAGGGTGGAGCACTGAAGCTTTCTTT. Amino acid sequence: CSVAIQPTGWSTEAFF. Filled out from reference TRBV29-1 and TRBJ1-1, the complete variable domain reads SAVISQKPSRDICQRGTSLTIQCQVDSQVTMMFWYRQQPGQSLTLIATANQGSEATYESGFVIDKFPISRPNLTFSTLTVSNMSPEDSSIYLCSVAIQPTGWSTEAFFGQGTRLTVV.

This clonotype was seen only a few times. CDR3 region: CASTQQGYEQYF. CDR3 sequence (DNA): TGTGCCAGCACACAACAGGGGTACGAGCAGTACTTC. The rearrangement joins TRBV6-5 to TRBJ2-7, with TRBD1 matching over 7 bases. Per the germline V gene, CDR1 is MNHEY and CDR2 is SVGAGI. The CDR3 length is 12 residues. V lost 7 bases and J lost 4; bases outside the gene matches: 4.

The rearrangement links TRBV12-3 or TRBV12-4 to TRBJ2-6, with 7 nucleotides matching TRBD1. The CDR3 is 17 residues long. Unmatched junction bases numbered 10, after V lost 8 bases and J lost 0 bases. The chain's CDR3 is CASSPGTVFSGANVLTF. CDR3 nucleotides: TGTGCCAGCTCTCCCGGGACAGTTTTCTCTGGGGCCAACGTCCTGACTTTC.

V is TRBV30 and J is TRBJ2-7; D possibly matches TRBD1 or TRBD2 (6 bases each). Germline V CDR1 and CDR2: GTSNPN, SVGIG (reference sequence). With 2 bases removed from V and 6 bases from J, the gap between germline ends came to 17 bases. The CDR3 has 14 residues. The chain's CDR3 is CAWSSKRRGFEQYV. The CDR3 nucleotides read TGTGCCTGGAGTTCGAAACGGAGGGGGTTCGAGCAGTACGTC.

The chain combines TRBV18 with TRBJ1-3, with D unclear. Germline CDR1 is KGHSH and CDR2 is LQKENI. V shed 6 bases and J shed 0 bases, with 12 bases lying between them. The CDR3 contains 15 residues. Here the CDR3 DNA reads TGTGCCAGCTCCCAAGGAGAGACCTCTGGAAACACCATATATTTT. As protein: CASSQGETSGNTIYF.

This chain links TRBV20-1 with TRBJ2-2, with TRBD1 matching over 7 bases. V lost 4 bases to trimming and J lost 5 bases; unmatched junction nucleotides: 4. The length of the CDR3 is 13 residues. Germline V gene lookup returns CDR1 DFQATT and CDR2 SNEGSKA (reference sequence). Here the CDR3 reads CSAKGATTGELFF. CDR3 coding DNA: TGCAGTGCTAAGGGGGCTACTACCGGGGAGCTGTTTTTT.

The gene calls are TRBV6-1 and TRBJ1-2; possible D gene TRBD1, 6 bases. Germline-derived CDR1 and CDR2 are MNHNS and SASEGT. Deletions cut 2 bases from V and 8 bases from J, with 21 bases between. The CDR3 totals 16 residues. DNA for the CDR3: TGTGCCAGCAGTGAACCCGGGACATCCCGGACTAAGGGCTACACCTTC. This sequence encodes CASSEPGTSRTKGYTF.

This clonotype was picked up a small number of times. This chain connects TRBV6-4 to TRBJ1-5; a possible D gene is TRBD1 (6 bases). Germline lookup yields CDR1 MRHNA and CDR2 SNTAGT. V was pared by 2 bases and J by 9 bases, with 11 bases between. This CDR3 has 13 amino acids. Here the CDR3 DNA reads TGTGCCAGCAGTGACGGGGGCTTGGGGCCCCAGCATTTT. Its translation: CASSDGGLGPQHF.

This sequence joins TRBV7-6 and TRBJ2-2, with D tentatively TRBD1 (7 bases). This CDR3 is 16 amino acids long. Germline-derived CDR1 and CDR2 are SGHVS and FNYEAQ. Trimming cost V 4 bases and J 2 bases, with 14 bases left between them. CDR3 protein: CASSYRGGYNTGELFF. CDR3 DNA: TGTGCCAGCAGCTACAGGGGAGGCTATAACACCGGGGAGCTGTTTTTT.